This T cell receptor beta chain was recovered during a study of shared clonotypes between healthy human individuals. General study results and limits: Generation of non-shared clonotypes was less probable than generation of clonotypes shared by all four donors.

The CDR3 length is 17 residues. Germline assignment: CDR1 SNHLY and CDR2 FYNNEI. The V end was cut by 0 bases, the J end by 0 bases, with 12 bases between. For this clone: Its matching antigen is unknown.

CD8 cells regarded as naive lacked CD45RO, were positively chosen for CCR7, and omitted terminally differentiated effector memory CD45RA+ cells. It was at deep level that the assay was run. The table came from immunoSEQ multiplex PCR; TCRdb's copy has only in-frame clones and leaves some out. The sample has approximately 600,000 clones, approximately 96% seen once; the top ten hold 0.11%. The clonotype comes from a woman in her thirties in good health. Sequenced: naive CD8+ T cells sorted from blood. This rearrangement joins TRBV2 to TRBJ1-5; D gene uncertain. The CDR3 loop is CASSEARRGNSNQPQHF. In DNA form, the CDR3 reads TGTGCCAGCAGTGAAGCCCGCCGAGGTAATAGCAATCAGCCCCAGCATTTT.